Sequencing of this T cell receptor (beta chain) was carried out in a study of blood T cell repertoires in COVID-19. Method: immunoSEQ multiplex PCR; TCRdb's copy keeps in-frame clones and lacks some. The sample comprises 200,000 to 300,000 clones, 85% to 90% of which are singletons, and 4.1% rests with the top ten. The CDR3 runs to 15 residues. From germline, CDR1 is SNHLY and CDR2 FYNNEI. V gave up 6 bases and J gave up 0 bases, with 12 bases separating them. The specimen was PBMCs or T cells enriched from blood (not recorded which). This sequence joins TRBV2 and TRBJ2-4, with unresolved D. The source of this sequence is a woman aged 30 to 39 who had recovered from COVID-19. In DNA, the CDR3 is TGTGCCAGCAGGGAACGGTTAATAGCCAAAAACATTCAGTACTTC. It translates to CASRERLIAKNIQYF.